The present TCR beta chain was sequenced within a study of CD8 T cells in Susac syndrome. The recently defined diagnostic criteria for definite or probable disease were met by the Susac syndrome patients. TEMRA cells underwent FACS enrichment and CD8+ and CD4+ T cells underwent negative isolation. Comment on this clonotype: Antigen unknown.

Reverse transcription of roughly 0.5 to 1 ug RNA was carried out with random hexamers. The authors amplified TCR beta CDR3 across 54 Vbeta and 13 Jbeta using immunoSEQ multiplex PCR. One entry per CDR3 protein results from TCRdb running MiXCR on the immunoSEQ multiplex PCR reads. The sample records some 130,000 distinct CDR3 sequences, 95% being singletons. Overall study findings and caveats: Across the total CD8+ repertoires, approximately 17 Susac-specific public clones were found. The CD8+ TEMRA repertoires yielded five such clones.

Sample: CD8+ T cells from PBMCs. This TCR was recovered from a human donor with Susac syndrome.

The CDR3 coding sequence is TGCAGCGTAGACAGGGGGCAGGTCACTGAAGCTTTCTTT. Translation: CSVDRGQVTEAFF. The chain uses TRBV29-1 and TRBJ1-1, with 10 bases that match TRBD1. This CDR3 comprises 13 residues. With V trimmed by 6 bases and J by 4 bases, 5 bases remained unmatched. CDR1 is SQVTM and CDR2 is ANQGSEA in the germline V gene.